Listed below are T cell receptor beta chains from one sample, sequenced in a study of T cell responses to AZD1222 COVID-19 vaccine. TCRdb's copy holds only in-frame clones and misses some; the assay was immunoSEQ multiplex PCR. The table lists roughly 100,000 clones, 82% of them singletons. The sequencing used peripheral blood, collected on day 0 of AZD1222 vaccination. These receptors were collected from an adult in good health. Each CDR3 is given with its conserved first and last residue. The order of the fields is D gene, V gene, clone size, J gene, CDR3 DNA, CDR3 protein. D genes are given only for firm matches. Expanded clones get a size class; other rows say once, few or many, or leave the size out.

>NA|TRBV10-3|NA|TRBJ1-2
TGTGCCATCAGTGGGATAGGGGGCTACACCTTC
CAISGIGGYTF
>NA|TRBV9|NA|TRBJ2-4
TGTGCCAGCAGCGTAGCCCCCGGGGACATTCAGTACTTC
CASSVAPGDIQYF
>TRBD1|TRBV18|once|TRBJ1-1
TGTGCCAGCTCACCGAAACAGGGGACTGAAGCTTTCTTT
CASSPKQGTEAFF
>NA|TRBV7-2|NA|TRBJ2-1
TGTGCGACGGGGGAAGTCAACGCTGAGCAGTTCTTC
CATGEVNAEQFF
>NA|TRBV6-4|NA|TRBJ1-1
TGTGCCAGCAGTGAGGAGCTGAACACTGAAGCTTTCTTT
CASSEELNTEAFF
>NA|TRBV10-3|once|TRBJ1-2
TGTGCCATCAGGGAAGACGTTACTCCAGTGGGCTACACCTTC
CAIREDVTPVGYTF
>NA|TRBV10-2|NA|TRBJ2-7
TGCGCCAGCAGTACGGGACTCGTCTACGAGCAGTACTTC
CASSTGLVYEQYF
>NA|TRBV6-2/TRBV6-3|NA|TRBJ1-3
TGTGCCAGCAGTTACGACGGGGTCTCTGGAAACACCATATATTTT
CASSYDGVSGNTIYF
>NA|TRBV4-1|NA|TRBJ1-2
TGCGCCAGCAGCCAAGGACAGAATAACTATGGCTACACCTTC
CASSQGQNNYGYTF
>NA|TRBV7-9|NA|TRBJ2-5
TGTGCCAGCAGCTCAGGGGACGGGCCGACCCAGTACTTC
CASSSGDGPTQYF
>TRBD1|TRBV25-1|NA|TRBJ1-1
TGTGCCAGCAGTGAATTGGACAGGGTGAACACTGAAGCTTTCTTT
CASSELDRVNTEAFF
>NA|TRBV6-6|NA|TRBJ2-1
TGTGCCAGCAGTGGATCCCTGCCGGCAGCAAGCTCCTACAATGAGCAGTTCTTC
CASSGSLPAASSYNEQFF
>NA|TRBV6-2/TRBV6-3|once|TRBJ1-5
TGTGCCAGCAGTTACGTGGGGGATCAGCCCCAGCATTTT
CASSYVGDQPQHF
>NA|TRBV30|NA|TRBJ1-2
TGTGCCTGGAGGAGGGGCAGCCCCAACTATGGCTACACCTTC
CAWRRGSPNYGYTF
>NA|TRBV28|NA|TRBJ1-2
TGTGCCAGCAGTTTAGATCGTCTGGAGGGGACTTATGGCTACACCTTC
CASSLDRLEGTYGYTF
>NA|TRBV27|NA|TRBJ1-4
TGTGCCAGCAGTCTTACCCATAGAAGTCAGCTACGAAATGAAAAACTGTTTTTT
CASSLTHRSQLRNEKLFF
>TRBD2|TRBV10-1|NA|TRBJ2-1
TGCGCCAGCAGCGCGACTAGCGGGGAATACAATGAGCAGTTCTTC
CASSATSGEYNEQFF
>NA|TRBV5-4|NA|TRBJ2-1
TGTGCCAGCAGCTTTCCCCCAAGTGGGGTACACAATGAGCAGTTCTTC
CASSFPPSGVHNEQFF
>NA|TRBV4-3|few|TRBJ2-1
TGCGCCAGCAGCCAAGAGCACGCTTTCTACAATGAGCAGTTCTTC
CASSQEHAFYNEQFF
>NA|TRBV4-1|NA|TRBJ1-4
TGCGCCAGCAGCCAAGACGGGACACAAAAAGAAAAACTGTTTTTT
CASSQDGTQKEKLFF
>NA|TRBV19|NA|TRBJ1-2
TGTGCCAGTAGCCTCATGACCGGTCGCAGGGGCGCCTATGGCTACACCTTC
CASSLMTGRRGAYGYTF
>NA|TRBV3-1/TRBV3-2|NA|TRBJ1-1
TGTGCCAGCAGCCACGGGAACACTGAAGCTTTCTTT
CASSHGNTEAFF
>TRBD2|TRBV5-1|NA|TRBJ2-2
TGCGCCAGCACCGTGGGACTAGTCGGTAGTGGGGAGCTGTTTTTT
CASTVGLVGSGELFF
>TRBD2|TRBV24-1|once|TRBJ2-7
TGTGCCACCACCCCTTGGGGGGGATGGAGCTCCTACGAGCAGTACTTC
CATTPWGGWSSYEQYF
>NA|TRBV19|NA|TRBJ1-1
TGTGCCAGTAGTCTAGCTAGGGGTACTGAAGCTTTCTTT
CASSLARGTEAFF
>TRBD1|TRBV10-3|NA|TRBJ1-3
TGTGCCATCGGCGCCATTGGGACAGCCTCTGGAAACACCATATATTTT
CAIGAIGTASGNTIYF
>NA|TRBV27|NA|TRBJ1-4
TGTGCCAGCAGTCAGAGACGTAATGAAAAACTGTTTTTT
CASSQRRNEKLFF
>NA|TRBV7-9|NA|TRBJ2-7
TGTGCCAGCAGCCATGAGGGGTACGAGCAGTACTTC
CASSHEGYEQYF
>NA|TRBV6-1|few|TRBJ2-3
TGTGCCAGCAGTGAAGTTCCCGGGATGCCCACAGATACGCAGTATTTT
CASSEVPGMPTDTQYF
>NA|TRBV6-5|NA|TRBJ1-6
TGTGCCAGCAGCGACCCCTATTCACCCCTCCACTTT
CASSDPYSPLHF